This TCR beta chain was profiled in a study of T cell repertoires in cytomegalovirus infection. TCRdb redid the calling of the reads with MiXCR, one entry per CDR3 protein. Of around 440,000 distinct CDR3 sequences listed, around 10% are singletons. From germline, CDR1 is SGHTA and CDR2 FQGNSA. The CDR3 runs 16 residues. Trimming at V came to 1 base and at J to 9 bases, leaving 9 bases not matched to a gene. Overall study findings and caveats: The ex vivo response was dominated by HLA-C-restricted CMV-specific TCR beta clonotypes.

This clonotype was picked up many times. Its antigen remains unidentified. V usage is TRBV7-2 and J usage is TRBJ2-1, with 10 bases matching TRBD2. This clonotype was sampled from a human donor in good health (CMV status not recorded). Some clones in this sample may be carry-over from other donors' samples. The sample was PBMCs. CDR3 sequence: CASSLVSSGRNSEQFF. The CDR3 bases are TGTGCCAGCAGCTTAGTTAGTAGCGGGAGGAATAGTGAGCAGTTCTTC.